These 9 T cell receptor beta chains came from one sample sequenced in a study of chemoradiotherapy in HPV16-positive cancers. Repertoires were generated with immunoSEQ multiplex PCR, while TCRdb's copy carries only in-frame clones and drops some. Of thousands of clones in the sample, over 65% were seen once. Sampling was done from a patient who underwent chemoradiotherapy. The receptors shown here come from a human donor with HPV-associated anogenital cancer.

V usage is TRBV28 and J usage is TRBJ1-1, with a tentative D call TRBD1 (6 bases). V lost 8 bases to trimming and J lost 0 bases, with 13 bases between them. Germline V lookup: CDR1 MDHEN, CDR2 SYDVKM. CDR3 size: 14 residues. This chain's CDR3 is CASGGGALNTEAFF. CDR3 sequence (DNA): TGTGCCAGCGGAGGGGGGGCCCTGAACACTGAAGCTTTCTTT.

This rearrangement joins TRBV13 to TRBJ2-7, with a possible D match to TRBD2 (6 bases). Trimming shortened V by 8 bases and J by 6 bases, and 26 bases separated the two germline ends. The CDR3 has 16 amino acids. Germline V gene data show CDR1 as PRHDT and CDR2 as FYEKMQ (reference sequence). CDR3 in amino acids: CASESYSGVFGGEQYF. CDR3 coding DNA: TGTGCCAGCGAATCCTACTCGGGAGTTTTTGGTGGCGAGCAGTACTTC.

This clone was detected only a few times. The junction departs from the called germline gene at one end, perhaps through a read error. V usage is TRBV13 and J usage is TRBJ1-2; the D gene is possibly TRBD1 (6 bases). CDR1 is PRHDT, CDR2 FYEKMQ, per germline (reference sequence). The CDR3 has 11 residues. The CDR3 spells CASSFRDNLVF. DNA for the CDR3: TGTGCCAGCAGCTTCCGGGACAACCTAGTATTC.

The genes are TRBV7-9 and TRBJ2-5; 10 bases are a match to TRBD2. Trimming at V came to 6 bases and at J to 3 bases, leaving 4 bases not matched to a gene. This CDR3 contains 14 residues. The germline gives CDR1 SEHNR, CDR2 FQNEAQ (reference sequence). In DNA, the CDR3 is TGTGCCAGCAGTCCTGGACTAGCGGAAGAGACCCAGTACTTC. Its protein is CASSPGLAEETQYF.

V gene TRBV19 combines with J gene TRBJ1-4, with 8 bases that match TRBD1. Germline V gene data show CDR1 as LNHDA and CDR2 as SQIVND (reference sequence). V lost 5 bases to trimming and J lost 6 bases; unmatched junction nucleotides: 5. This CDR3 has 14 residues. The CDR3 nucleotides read TGTGCCAGTAGTGCGGACAGGGACTATGAAAAACTGTTTTTT. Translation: CASSADRDYEKLFF.

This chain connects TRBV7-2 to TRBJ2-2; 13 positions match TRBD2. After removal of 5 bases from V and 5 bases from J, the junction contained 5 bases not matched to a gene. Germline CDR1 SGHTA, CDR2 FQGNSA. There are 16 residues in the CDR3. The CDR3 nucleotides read TGTGCCAGCAGCCGCGGACTAGCGGGAGTTACCGGGGAGCTGTTTTTT. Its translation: CASSRGLAGVTGELFF.

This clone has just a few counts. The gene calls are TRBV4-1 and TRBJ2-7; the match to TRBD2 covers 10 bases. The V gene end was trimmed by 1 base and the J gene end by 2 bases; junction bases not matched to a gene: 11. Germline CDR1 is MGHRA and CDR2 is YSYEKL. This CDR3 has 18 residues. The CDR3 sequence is CASSQVWETSGPAYEQYF. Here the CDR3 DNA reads TGCGCCAGCAGCCAAGTGTGGGAGACTAGCGGGCCAGCCTACGAGCAGTACTTC.

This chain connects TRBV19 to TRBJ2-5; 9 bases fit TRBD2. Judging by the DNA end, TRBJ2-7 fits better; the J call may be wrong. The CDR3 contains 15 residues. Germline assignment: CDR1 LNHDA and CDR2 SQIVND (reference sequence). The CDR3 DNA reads TGTGCCAGTAGTACTTCTAGCGGGAACTCCTACGAGCAGTACTTC. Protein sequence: CASSTSSGNSYEQYF.

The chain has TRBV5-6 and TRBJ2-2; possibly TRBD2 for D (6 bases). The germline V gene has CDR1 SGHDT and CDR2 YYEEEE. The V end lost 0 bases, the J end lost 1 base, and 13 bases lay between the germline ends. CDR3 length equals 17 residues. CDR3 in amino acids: CASSLAGWRENTGELFF. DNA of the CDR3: TGTGCCAGCAGCTTGGCCGGGTGGCGGGAGAACACCGGGGAGCTGTTTTTT.